The 23 T cell receptor beta chains given below trace back to one sample, sequenced in a study of regulatory T cells in long-lasting Graves disease. Time point described: persistent/refractory GD, antithyroid drugs over 5 years with positive TRAb. From RNA extracted from PBMCs, the TCR library was made. Libraries of TCR beta came from iRepertoire HTBI primers plus Arm-PCR of CDR3 regions. MiXCR was run by TCRdb on the multiplex PCR reads, yielding one entry per CDR3 protein. The sample lists under 500,000 distinct CDR3 sequences; less than 25% were seen once. The sample was peripheral blood mononuclear cells (PBMCs), taken when the disease was refractory, from a patient treated with antithyroid drugs. All receptors come from a female donor with Graves disease.

In this sample, this clonotype turned up many times. This chain connects TRBV20-1 to TRBJ2-5; a possible D gene is TRBD2 (5 bases). Germline CDR1 is DFQATT and CDR2 is SNEGSKA (reference sequence). The CDR3 contains 11 residues. V gave up 6 bases and J gave up 5 bases, with 10 bases separating them. The CDR3 DNA reads as TGCAGTGCCAAGCCGGGGGAGACCCAGTACTTC. Translating it yields CSAKPGETQYF.

Concerning this clonotype itself: A much larger clone differs by one base, so this may be a read error. The rearrangement uses TRBV6-6 and TRBJ2-7; D tentatively fits TRBD1 or TRBD2 (6 bases each). V shed 0 bases and J shed 4 bases, with 16 bases lying between them. This CDR3 has 16 amino acids. The germline CDR1 and CDR2 sequences are MNHNY and SVGAGI (reference sequence). CDR3 sequence reads: CASSYSVPGAGYEQYF. The CDR3 bases are TGTGCCAGCAGTTACTCTGTCCCAGGGGCGGGGTACGAGCAGTACTTC.

This clonotype was seen ten or more times. V is TRBV7-2 and J is TRBJ2-7; D gene ambiguous. The CDR3 runs to 14 residues. The ends were cut back, 3 bases at V and 2 bases at J, with 11 bases in the middle. Germline-derived CDR1 and CDR2 are SGHTA and FQGNSA. In DNA, the CDR3 is TGTGCCAGCAGCTTCCCCGGGCCAGCCTACGAGCAGTACTTC. This gives the protein CASSFPGPAYEQYF.

Many counts were recorded for this clonotype. The chain joins TRBV9 to TRBJ2-5, with 11 nucleotides matching TRBD2. Germline V gene lookup returns CDR1 SGDLS and CDR2 YYNGEE. V was pared by 0 bases and J by 5 bases, with 3 bases of the junction left unmatched. The CDR3 has 15 amino acids. The chain's CDR3 is CASSVDIAGGETQYF. CDR3 sequence (DNA): TGTGCCAGCAGCGTAGACATAGCGGGAGGGGAGACCCAGTACTTC.

V usage is TRBV30 and J usage is TRBJ2-5; 9 nucleotides agree with TRBD1. V trimming: 2 bases; J trimming: 5 bases; junction bases outside the gene matches: 6. Germline V gene sequence: CDR1 GTSNPN, CDR2 SVGIG (reference sequence). CDR3 size: 14 residues. This chain's CDR3 is CAWSRTGVGETQYF. As DNA, the CDR3 is TGTGCCTGGAGTCGGACAGGGGTGGGTGAGACCCAGTACTTC.

This clonotype has ten or more counts. The V and J genes are TRBV24-1 and TRBJ2-5; 10 bases agree with TRBD1. Trimming took 3 bases from V and 3 from J; bases not matched to a gene: 6. This CDR3 contains 16 residues. The germline CDR1 and CDR2 sequences are KGHDR and SFDVKD. The CDR3 sequence: CATSDRTGGRKETQYF. In DNA form, the CDR3 reads TGTGCCACCAGTGATAGGACAGGGGGGAGGAAAGAGACCCAGTACTTC.

This clonotype was detected many times. This chain links TRBV12-3 or TRBV12-4 with TRBJ2-4; the D gene is possibly TRBD1 (5 bases). The length of the CDR3 is 14 residues. The V end lost 3 bases, the J end lost 9 bases, and 15 bases lay between the germline ends. The CDR3 sequence is CASSFQGIGSIQYF. The CDR3, as DNA: TGTGCCAGCAGTTTTCAGGGAATCGGAAGCATTCAGTACTTC.

This clonotype was observed a few times. The gene calls are TRBV3-1 and TRBJ2-3; D call uncertain. Trimming left V 1 base short and J 3 bases short, with 11 bases between. Germline V gives CDR1 LGHDT, CDR2 YNNKEL (reference sequence). This CDR3 is built from 15 residues. CDR3 nucleotides: TGTGCCAGCAGCCAAGGACAAGTTTGGACAGATACGCAGTATTTT. Amino acids: CASSQGQVWTDTQYF.

This CDR3 is CASSQQRSGNTIYF. CDR3 DNA sequence: TGCGCCAGCAGCCAACAGCGCTCTGGAAACACCATATATTTT. The chain couples TRBV5-1 to TRBJ1-3; D not resolved. The V gene's germline CDR1 is SGHRS and CDR2 YFSETQ. The CDR3 has 14 residues. Trimming shortened V by 4 bases and J by 0 bases, and 8 bases separated the two germline ends.

This clonotype has only a few counts. The V call is TRBV7-9, the J call TRBJ1-5, with 8 bases fitting TRBD1. CDR3 size: 16 residues. The V and J ends lost 5 bases and 3 bases, in that order; junction bases with no gene match: 9. The germline gives CDR1 SEHNR, CDR2 FQNEAQ (reference sequence). The CDR3 protein is CASSRSGQAHNQPQHF. The DNA of the CDR3 is TGTGCCAGCAGCCGATCGGGACAGGCCCACAATCAGCCCCAGCATTTT.

The V call is TRBV5-6, the J call TRBJ1-2, with D unresolved. The CDR3 is 11 residues long. Germline V gene lookup returns CDR1 SGHDT and CDR2 YYEEEE. V was pared by 4 bases and J by 6 bases, with 7 bases between. As DNA, the CDR3 is TGTGCCAGCAGCCTTTCAAATGGCTACACCTTC. It specifies CASSLSNGYTF.

This clonotype was counted many times. In DNA form, the CDR3 reads TGTGCCAGCAGAGCCGGAACTCAGGGAGACTATGGCTACACCTTC. The encoded protein is CASRAGTQGDYGYTF. The chain has TRBV6-1 and TRBJ1-2; tentative D call: TRBD1 (5 bases). The V end lost 6 bases, the J end lost 3 bases, and 17 bases lay between the germline ends. Germline-derived CDR1 and CDR2 are MNHNS and SASEGT. This CDR3 comprises 15 residues.

V usage is TRBV29-1 and J usage is TRBJ2-3; 9 bases map to TRBD2. Germline loops: CDR1 SQVTM, CDR2 ANQGSEA. The CDR3 runs to 14 residues. V gave up 5 bases and J gave up 2 bases; unmatched junction bases: 5. CDR3 coding DNA: TGCAGCGTTCACGGACTAGCGAACACAGATACGCAGTATTTT. Protein: CSVHGLANTDTQYF.

Points on this clonotype: This could be a read error, since a much larger clone is one nucleotide away. The rearrangement joins TRBV29-1 to TRBJ1-1; 9 bases map to TRBD1. The CDR3 has 17 amino acids. The germline V gene has CDR1 SQVTM and CDR2 ANQGSEA. CDR3 residues: CSVEMFRQGGMNTEALF. CDR3 nucleotides: TGCAGCGTTGAGATGTTTAGACAGGGGGGAATGAACACTGAAGCTCTCTTT.

This clonotype was recorded at least ten times. This chain uses TRBV3-1 with TRBJ1-1; tentatively, D is TRBD1 (6 bases). Germline V CDR1 and CDR2: LGHDT, YNNKEL (reference sequence). V was trimmed by 0 bases and J by 4 bases, leaving 12 bases between them. The CDR3 runs 15 residues. In DNA, the CDR3 is TGTGCCAGCAGCCAAGATGGGACACGCAGCACTGAAGCTTTCTTT. As protein: CASSQDGTRSTEAFF. Combining the CDR3 with reference TRBV3-1 and TRBJ1-1 gives the whole variable domain DTAVSQTPKYLVTQMGNDKSIKCEQNLGHDTMYWYKQDSKKFLKIMFSYNNKELIINETVPNRFSPKSPDKAHLNLHINSLELGDSAVYFCASSQDGTRSTEAFFGQGTRLTVV.

The chain has TRBV6-4 and TRBJ2-7; D is undetermined. From germline, CDR1 is MRHNA and CDR2 SNTAGT. CDR3 size: 15 residues. V gave up 5 bases and J gave up 2 bases, with 16 bases separating them. The CDR3, as DNA: TGTGCCAGCAGTCCCCGCGGTGATGGTGCCTACGAGCAGTACTTC. It is translated as CASSPRGDGAYEQYF.

The chain has TRBV6-1 and TRBJ2-5; 9 bases line up with TRBD1. Trimming cost V 6 bases and J 4 bases; bases outside gene matches: 3. Germline V CDR1 and CDR2: MNHNS, SASEGT. The CDR3 is 13 amino acids. The CDR3, as DNA: TGTGCCAGCAGCGGACAGGGGTTAGAGACCCAGTACTTC. The encoded protein is CASSGQGLETQYF.

The sample holds many counts of this clonotype. The V gene is TRBV10-3, the J gene TRBJ2-7, with D perhaps TRBD2 (5 bases). V shed 11 bases and J shed 2 bases, with 19 bases lying between them. Germline CDR1 reads ENHRY; CDR2 reads SYGVKD. This CDR3 has 14 amino acids. CDR3 sequence: CAATSGVRTYEQYF. The DNA for the CDR3 is TGTGCCGCCACTAGTGGGGTGCGGACCTACGAGCAGTACTTC.

This clonotype turned up a few times. The chain links TRBV11-3 to TRBJ2-3; tentative D call: TRBD1 (6 bases). The length of the CDR3 is 17 residues. V lost 5 bases and J lost 0, with 18 bases in between. Germline CDR1 and CDR2: SGHNT and YENEEA. CDR3 residues: CASSPPQGTASTDTQYF. The CDR3 DNA sequence: TGTGCCAGCAGCCCACCACAGGGCACGGCTAGCACAGATACGCAGTATTTT.

The sample holds many counts of this clonotype. The rearrangement uses TRBV12-3 or TRBV12-4 and TRBJ2-5, with TRBD2 identical over 8 bases. V trimming: 2 bases; J trimming: 0 bases; junction bases outside the gene matches: 5. The CDR3 extends over 16 amino acids. This chain's CDR3 is CASSLSSGGYQETQYF. CDR3 DNA: TGTGCCAGCAGTTTATCCAGCGGGGGATACCAAGAGACCCAGTACTTC.

This clonotype was observed a handful of times. The chain links TRBV7-3 to TRBJ2-7, with 9 bases lining up with TRBD2. This CDR3 region has 14 residues. Germline V gene sequence: CDR1 SGHTA, CDR2 FQGTGA. V gave up 0 bases and J gave up 6 bases; unmatched junction bases: 3. CDR3 bases: TGTGCCAGCAGCTTAACGAGTAGCGGGAGCGAGCAGTACTTC. Translated: CASSLTSSGSEQYF. Combining the CDR3 with reference TRBV7-3 and TRBJ2-7 gives the whole variable domain GAGVSQTPSNKVTEKGKYVELRCDPISGHTALYWYRQSLGQGPEFLIYFQGTGAADDSGLPNDRFFAVRPEGSVSTLKIQRTERGDSAVYLCASSLTSSGSEQYFGPGTRLTVT.

V usage is TRBV30 and J usage is TRBJ2-7; D is perhaps TRBD1 or TRBD2 (5 bases each). The CDR3 length is 12 residues. Trimming stripped 4 bases from V and 2 bases from J, with 9 bases between. The germline V gene encodes CDR1 GTSNPN and CDR2 SVGIG (reference sequence). The CDR3 region is CAWIMGPYEQYF. The CDR3 coding sequence is TGTGCCTGGATCATGGGACCCTACGAGCAGTACTTC.

This clonotype showed up just a few times. The chain couples TRBV3-1 to TRBJ2-7, with D uncertain. The CDR3 totals 16 residues. The germline V gene has CDR1 LGHDT and CDR2 YNNKEL (reference sequence). With 0 bases removed from V and 2 bases from J, the gap between germline ends came to 14 bases. CDR3 loop: CASSQDVSLVPYEQYF. CDR3 sequence (DNA): TGTGCCAGCAGCCAAGATGTATCCCTAGTACCCTACGAGCAGTACTTC.